One and the same sample provided the 25 T cell receptor beta chains below, sequenced in a study of vaccination and CD4 T cells after COVID-19. Treatment given: approximately 11-day PBMC culture with coronavirus spike peptide pools or control peptides (ViraFEST assay). The assay that was used to sequence DNA from cultured CD4+ T cells was the Oncomine TCR Beta short-read assay. MiXCR, run by TCRdb on the PCR reads, gives a single entry per CDR3 protein. Found here are 10,000 to 15,000 distinct CDR3 sequences, roughly 80% of them singletons; the top ten hold about 8.1%. These receptors are not linked to any known antigen. The sequencing used CD4+ T cells from blood, cultured in vitro, collected after SARS-CoV-2 vaccination. The origin of the receptors is a human donor who received a COVID-19 vaccine.

The rearrangement uses TRBV7-6 and TRBJ2-5; 9 bases match TRBD2. Germline V gene sequence: CDR1 SGHVS, CDR2 FNYEAQ. The CDR3 is 14 amino acids. V was clipped by 7 bases and J by 5 bases; unmatched bases: 8. DNA for the CDR3: TGTGCCAGCAACCCAGCGGGGGGATCCGAGACCCAGTACTTC. Amino acids: CASNPAGGSETQYF. Full variable domain (remainder filled in from reference TRBV7-6 and TRBJ2-5): GAGVSQSPRYKVTKRGQDVALRCDPISGHVSLYWYRQALGQGPEFLTYFNYEAQQDKSGLPNDRFSAERPEGSISTLTIQRTEQRDSAMYRCASNPAGGSETQYFGPGTRLLVL.

The V and J genes are TRBV2 and TRBJ2-3, with 7 bases fitting TRBD1. Germline values: CDR1 SNHLY, CDR2 FYNNEI. There are 15 residues in the CDR3. V trimming: 5 bases; J trimming: 1 base; junction bases outside the gene matches: 6. This CDR3 is CASSRRQGRTDTQYF. In DNA form, the CDR3 reads TGTGCCAGCAGTCGCCGACAGGGCCGCACAGATACGCAGTATTTT.

This clonotype was observed a handful of times. The chain has TRBV20-1 and TRBJ2-3; 7 positions agree with TRBD1. Trimming took 3 bases from V and 5 from J; bases not matched to a gene: 11. This CDR3 contains 15 residues. Germline V CDR1 and CDR2: DFQATT, SNEGSKA (reference sequence). The CDR3 is CSARAPWDSLDTQYF. Here the CDR3 DNA reads TGCAGTGCTAGGGCCCCTTGGGACAGCTTAGATACGCAGTATTTT.

The chain has TRBV6-1 and TRBJ2-5; D may correspond to TRBD1 or TRBD2 (5 bases each). The CDR3 covers 14 residues. Trimming removed 10 bases at V and 4 bases at J, with 19 bases between. Germline assignment: CDR1 MNHNS and CDR2 SASEGT. The CDR3 DNA is TGTGCCACCACACTGGACGCAGGGACAGAGACCCAGTACTTC. Translating it yields CATTLDAGTETQYF.

J is TRBJ1-2 and V is TRBV20-1; 10 bases match TRBD1. The CDR3 extends over 12 amino acids. V shed 6 bases, J shed 5 bases, and the junction held 3 bases outside the gene matches. Per the germline V gene, CDR1 is DFQATT and CDR2 is SNEGSKA (reference sequence). This CDR3 reads CSAGTGVYGYTF. Written as DNA, the CDR3 is TGCAGTGCCGGGACAGGGGTGTATGGCTACACCTTC.

This chain joins TRBV5-4 and TRBJ1-2; the match to TRBD1 covers 9 bases. Germline CDR1 is SGHNT and CDR2 is YYREEE (reference sequence). V gave up 3 bases and J gave up 8 bases; unmatched junction bases: 17. The CDR3 is made up of 17 amino acids. CDR3 bases: TGTGCCAGCAGCTCCCCGCTTTCTTTAACAGGGGGCAAAGGCTACACCTTC. Its translation: CASSSPLSLTGGKGYTF.

The chain is built from TRBV2 and TRBJ2-5, with 7 positions matching TRBD1. Trimming at V came to 5 bases and at J to 2 bases, leaving 2 bases not matched to a gene. The CDR3 spans 13 residues. Looked up from germline, CDR1 is SNHLY and CDR2 is FYNNEI. CDR3 bases: TGTGCCAGCAGTAGGGACAGTCAAGAGACCCAGTACTTC. It encodes CASSRDSQETQYF.

The chain joins TRBV20-1 to TRBJ2-1, with a possible D match to TRBD2 (6 bases). This CDR3 contains 16 residues. The V gene lost 0 bases and the J gene lost 1 base, with 13 bases spanning the gap. Germline loops: CDR1 DFQATT, CDR2 SNEGSKA (reference sequence). CDR3 nucleotides: TGCAGTGCTAGAGATGTCAGCGGGTTATCCTACAATGAGCAGTTCTTC. Protein sequence: CSARDVSGLSYNEQFF.

In its sample, this clonotype was seen once. The gene calls are TRBV7-6 and TRBJ1-4; D may be TRBD1 (6 bases). This CDR3 region has 17 residues. Looked up from germline, CDR1 is SGHVS and CDR2 is FNYEAQ. V was cut by 3 bases and J by 2 bases, with 16 bases left in between. CDR3 sequence: CASSLGGGEITNEKLFF. The CDR3 DNA reads TGTGCCAGCAGCTTGGGGGGGGGCGAGATCACTAATGAAAAACTGTTTTTT.

The chain recombines TRBV6-1 with TRBJ2-5, with 10 bases identical to TRBD1. V dropped 7 bases and J dropped 4; count of bases not matched to a gene: 9. This CDR3 region has 15 residues. Germline loops: CDR1 MNHNS, CDR2 SASEGT. DNA of the CDR3: TGTGCCAGCACTTTGCACCGGGACAGGGGAGAGACCCAGTACTTC. It translates to CASTLHRDRGETQYF.

This chain connects TRBV19 to TRBJ1-2; weak D call: TRBD1 (5 bases). Per germline, CDR1 LNHDA and CDR2 SQIVND (reference sequence). V shed 5 bases and J shed 4 bases, with 11 bases lying between them. This CDR3 has 13 residues. The CDR3 region is CASSSGSGYGYTF. CDR3 in DNA: TGTGCCAGTAGTTCAGGGAGTGGCTATGGCTACACCTTC. The variable domain in full, completed from reference TRBV19 and TRBJ1-2, reads DGGITQSPKYLFRKEGQNVTLSCEQNLNHDAMYWYRQDPGQGLRLIYYSQIVNDFQKGDIAEGYSVSREKKESFPLTVTSAQKNPTAFYLCASSSGSGYGYTFGSGTRLTVV.

This clonotype was counted between two and nine times. The V call is TRBV30, the J call TRBJ1-6; TRBD1 agrees at 10 bases. With V trimmed by 5 bases and J by 8 bases, 3 bases remained unmatched. Germline V gene sequence: CDR1 GTSNPN, CDR2 SVGIG (reference sequence). The CDR3 consists of 13 residues. CDR3 sequence reads: CAWGQGVDSPLHF. The CDR3 DNA reads as TGTGCCTGGGGACAGGGGGTCGATTCACCCCTCCACTTT.

V usage is TRBV20-1 and J usage is TRBJ2-4, with 9 bases identical to TRBD1. The ends lost 0 bases at V and 5 bases at J; junction bases unmatched: 5. Per the germline V gene, CDR1 is DFQATT and CDR2 is SNEGSKA (reference sequence). The CDR3 loop spans 15 amino acids. CDR3 nucleotide sequence: TGCAGTGCTAGAGATGGGACAGGGCGGCAAAACATTCAGTACTTC. This sequence encodes CSARDGTGRQNIQYF.

This clonotype was detected once. Here the CDR3 reads CASSWGGRRNYGYTF. The CDR3 region has the DNA TGTGCCAGCAGTTGGGGGGGCAGGCGTAACTATGGCTACACCTTC. The V gene is TRBV28, the J gene TRBJ1-2, with a weak D call TRBD1 (6 bases). The germline V gene has CDR1 MDHEN and CDR2 SYDVKM. V was shortened by 4 bases and J by 1 base, with 13 bases between the two germline ends. This CDR3 has 15 amino acids.

This clonotype was found once. The chain links TRBV11-3 to TRBJ2-7; no clear D. CDR1 and CDR2 from the germline V gene are SGHNT and YENEEA. The germline V and J ends were trimmed by 6 bases and 4 bases, with 16 bases remaining between them. CDR3 length: 14 amino acids. In DNA form, the CDR3 reads TGTGCCAGCAGTCACGGGCCACCACTATACGAGCAGTACTTC. Translated, it gives CASSHGPPLYEQYF. Supplemented by reference TRBV11-3 and TRBJ2-7, the full variable domain reads EAGVVQSPRYKIIEKKQPVAFWCNPISGHNTLYWYLQNLGQGPELLIRYENEEAVDDSQLPKDRFSAERLKGVDSTLKIQPAELGDSAVYLCASSHGPPLYEQYFGPGTRLTVT.

This clonotype has a handful of counts. The rearrangement uses TRBV5-4 and TRBJ2-7, with TRBD1 matching 8 bases. The CDR3 sequence is 16 residues long. Germline CDR1 and CDR2: SGHNT and YYREEE (reference sequence). V lost 0 bases, J lost 7 bases, and 12 bases stayed unmatched. The CDR3 nucleotides are TGTGCCAGCAGCTTGGTGGCAGGGGGCGAGATGGCAGAGCAGTACTTC. This codes for CASSLVAGGEMAEQYF.

The J gene is TRBJ1-5, the V gene TRBV19, with D hard to call. This CDR3 is built from 12 residues. Germline V gene sequence: CDR1 LNHDA, CDR2 SQIVND (reference sequence). Trimming took off 3 bases at V and 5 bases at J, with 5 bases between the two ends. The CDR3 region is CASSIEDQPQHF. The CDR3 nucleotides read TGTGCCAGTAGTATTGAGGATCAGCCCCAGCATTTT. Combining the CDR3 with reference TRBV19 and TRBJ1-5 gives the whole variable domain DGGITQSPKYLFRKEGQNVTLSCEQNLNHDAMYWYRQDPGQGLRLIYYSQIVNDFQKGDIAEGYSVSREKKESFPLTVTSAQKNPTAFYLCASSIEDQPQHFGDGTRLSIL.

About this clonotype itself: The junction does not match germline at one end; this may be a read error. The rearrangement joins TRBV24-1 to TRBJ2-1; 13 nucleotides align to TRBD2. CDR1 and CDR2 (germline): KGHDR, SFDVKD. The CDR3 runs 17 residues. The CDR3, as DNA: TGTGCCACTAGTGATTTGCGGACTAGCGGGGGATACAATGAGCAGTTCTTC. Its translation is CATSDLRTSGGYNEQFF.

This rearrangement joins TRBV27 to TRBJ2-5; 8 nucleotides match TRBD1. There are 19 residues in the CDR3. Germline values: CDR1 MNHEY, CDR2 SMNVEV (reference sequence). Trimming took 7 bases from V and 2 from J; bases not matched to a gene: 21. This CDR3 reads CASTHSDRAFYGSQETQYF. In nucleotides, the CDR3 is TGTGCCAGCACCCACTCGGACAGGGCATTTTACGGGTCACAAGAGACCCAGTACTTC.

This rearrangement joins TRBV20-1 to TRBJ1-5; TRBD1 matches at 8 bases. Germline lookup yields CDR1 DFQATT and CDR2 SNEGSKA (reference sequence). CDR3 length equals 14 residues. Germline trimming cut 5 bases from V and 7 bases from J; bases unmatched to any gene: 10. The CDR3 sequence: CSAGKDRESQPQHF. The CDR3 nucleotides are TGCAGTGCTGGTAAGGACAGGGAATCCCAGCCCCAGCATTTT.

The J gene is TRBJ1-2, the V gene TRBV19; weak D call: TRBD1 (6 bases). V dropped 6 bases and J dropped 3 bases, with 17 bases sitting between them. Germline CDR1 and CDR2: LNHDA and SQIVND (reference sequence). The CDR3 spans 15 residues. CDR3 DNA sequence: TGTGCCAGTAGCCACAGCGGGGGCGCGGACTATGGCTACACCTTC. Protein: CASSHSGGADYGYTF.

This clonotype rates as medium-sized. This chain connects TRBV18 to TRBJ2-5, with D possibly matching TRBD2 (6 bases). Trimming shortened V by 8 bases and J by 1 base, and 11 bases separated the two germline ends. Per germline, CDR1 KGHSH and CDR2 LQKENI. The CDR3 is 13 amino acids. Here the CDR3 reads CASAWTTQETQYF. The CDR3 coding sequence is TGTGCCAGCGCCTGGACTACCCAAGAGACCCAGTACTTC.

The genes are TRBV20-1 and TRBJ1-2, with 7 bases aligning to TRBD1. The CDR3 covers 15 residues. CDR1 is DFQATT, CDR2 SNEGSKA, per germline (reference sequence). V shed 2 bases, J shed 2 bases, and the junction held 8 bases outside the gene matches. Written as DNA, the CDR3 is TGCAGTGCTAGACCCTGGAGGGGACAGAACTATGGCTACACCTTC. The encoded protein is CSARPWRGQNYGYTF.

The chain employs TRBV20-1 and TRBJ1-2; D gene ambiguous. The CDR3 is made up of 12 amino acids. Trimming stripped 4 bases from V and 8 bases from J, with 14 bases between. Germline V gene data show CDR1 as DFQATT and CDR2 as SNEGSKA (reference sequence). The CDR3 spells CSATLPTRGYTF. CDR3 DNA: TGCAGTGCTACCTTACCCACCCGGGGCTACACCTTC.

The rearrangement uses TRBV20-1 and TRBJ1-1, with D possibly matching TRBD1 (5 bases). The V end was cut by 6 bases, the J end by 0 bases, with 11 bases between. The CDR3 extends over 13 amino acids. CDR1 is DFQATT and CDR2 is SNEGSKA in the germline V gene (reference sequence). The CDR3 loop reads CSAGTYMNTEAFF. The CDR3 DNA follows: TGCAGTGCCGGGACCTACATGAACACTGAAGCTTTCTTT.